What follows are 21 T cell receptor beta chains derived from one specimen sequenced in a study of cytomegalovirus exposure and HLA in healthy donors. The PCR contained 60 Vbeta and 13 Jbeta primers. Clones were read by immunoSEQ multiplex PCR, and TCRdb kept only the in-frame ones, dropping some. Seen here are some 140,000 clones, 76% observed once, and the top ten hold under 2%. Sequencing was performed on PBMCs. These receptors were obtained from a female donor in good health and CMV-seropositive.

The chain uses TRBV6-7 and TRBJ2-1; possibly TRBD1 for D (7 bases). TRBV6-7 is an ORF, with its function uncertain. The CDR3 sequence is 17 residues long. Trimming cost V 4 bases and J 2 bases, with 18 bases left between them. CDR3 in amino acids: CASSLLGIRGAYNEQFF. In DNA, the CDR3 is TGTGCCAGCAGTTTACTGGGGATCAGGGGGGCCTACAATGAGCAGTTCTTC.

The chain has TRBV27 and TRBJ2-7; the D gene is possibly TRBD1 (6 bases). The V and J ends lost 0 bases and 5 bases respectively, with 11 bases between them. The CDR3 covers 14 residues. Looked up from germline, CDR1 is MNHEY and CDR2 is SMNVEV (reference sequence). The CDR3 coding sequence is TGTGCCAGCAGTTTATCACAGGGTCCCAACGAGCAGTACTTC. Encoded protein: CASSLSQGPNEQYF.

This clone was counted a few times. This chain joins TRBV19 and TRBJ2-3; D is undetermined. V lost 6 bases and J 2 bases, leaving 6 bases between the germline ends. CDR3 length: 12 amino acids. Germline CDR1 LNHDA, CDR2 SQIVND (reference sequence). In DNA form, the CDR3 reads TGTGCCAGTAGCGACTTCACAGATACGCAGTATTTT. This encodes CASSDFTDTQYF.

The rearrangement joins TRBV28 to TRBJ1-4, with D possibly being TRBD1 (6 bases). This CDR3 contains 16 residues. CDR1 is MDHEN, CDR2 SYDVKM, per germline. V was pared by 7 bases and J by 3 bases, with 18 bases between. In DNA form, the CDR3 reads TGTGCCAGCACCCTAGGGGGGGGATGGGCTAATGAAAAACTGTTTTTT. As protein: CASTLGGGWANEKLFF. Based on the CDR3 plus reference TRBV28 and TRBJ1-4, the full variable domain is DVKVTQSSRYLVKRTGEKVFLECVQDMDHENMFWYRQDPGLGLRLIYFSYDVKMKEKGDIPEGYSVSREKKERFSLILESASTNQTSMYLCASTLGGGWANEKLFFGSGTQLSVL.

The CDR3 is CASSPSLAGEEQFF. The CDR3 DNA reads TGCGCCAGCTCCCCAAGCCTAGCGGGCGAAGAGCAGTTCTTC. J is TRBJ2-1 and V is TRBV10-1, with 8 positions matching TRBD2. The CDR3 is 14 residues long. The germline CDR1 and CDR2 sequences are WNHNN and SYGVQD (reference sequence). V was clipped by 8 bases and J by 10 bases; unmatched bases: 13.

This clone was counted a single time. The chain combines TRBV5-1 with TRBJ2-1; D may be TRBD2 (6 bases). The CDR3 consists of 14 residues. Germline V gene data show CDR1 as SGHRS and CDR2 as YFSETQ. The V gene lost 3 bases and the J gene lost 6 bases, with 13 bases spanning the gap. CDR3 nucleotide sequence: TGCGCCAGCAGCTGGTTAGCGGCGGGCAATGAGCAGTTCTTC. This encodes CASSWLAAGNEQFF.

The chain links TRBV4-2 to TRBJ1-2; D call uncertain. The CDR3 loop spans 14 amino acids. Trimming took 0 bases from V and 2 from J, leaving 7 bases between them. The V gene's germline CDR1 is LGHNA and CDR2 YNFKEQ. The CDR3 DNA reads as TGTGCCAGCAGCCAAGATCTACAGAACTATGGCTACACCTTC. The encoded protein is CASSQDLQNYGYTF.

This sequence joins TRBV9 and TRBJ2-7, with a weak D call TRBD1 (6 bases). This CDR3 spans 13 amino acids. The germline V gene encodes CDR1 SGDLS and CDR2 YYNGEE. Trimming took off 4 bases at V and 3 bases at J, with 11 bases between the two ends. The CDR3 nucleotides are TGTGCCAGCAGCAGAAGGGACAACTACGAGCAGTACTTC. This sequence encodes CASSRRDNYEQYF.

This clone occurred a few times. The V gene is TRBV5-4, the J gene TRBJ2-7; tentative D call: TRBD2 (6 bases). This CDR3 is built from 15 residues. V lost 4 bases, J lost 2 bases, and 16 bases lay in between. CDR1 is SGHNT and CDR2 is YYREEE in the germline V gene (reference sequence). The CDR3 spells CASSAGGSGAYEQYF. The CDR3 DNA sequence: TGTGCCAGCAGCGCCGGCGGTAGCGGAGCCTACGAGCAGTACTTC. Based on the CDR3 plus reference TRBV5-4 and TRBJ2-7, the full variable domain is ETGVTQSPTHLIKTRGQQVTLRCSSQSGHNTVSWYQQALGQGPQFIFQYYREEENGRGNFPPRFSGLQFPNYSSELNVNALELDDSALYLCASSAGGSGAYEQYFGPGTRLTVT.

The V and J genes are TRBV7-9 and TRBJ2-1, with D uncertain. The CDR3 length is 14 residues. Between the trimmed V and J ends, which lost 1 base and 4 bases, there was a span of 8 bases. Germline V gene data show CDR1 as SEHNR and CDR2 as FQNEAQ (reference sequence). CDR3 sequence reads: CASSLGLVYNEQFF. As DNA, the CDR3 is TGTGCCAGCAGCTTAGGGCTAGTTTACAATGAGCAGTTCTTC. The full variable domain, completed using reference TRBV7-9 and TRBJ2-1, is DTGVSQNPRHKITKRGQNVTFRCDPISEHNRLYWYRQTLGQGPEFLTYFQNEAQLEKSRLLSDRFSAERPKGSFSTLEIQRTEQGDSAMYLCASSLGLVYNEQFFGPGTRLTVL.

The CDR3 bases are TGTGCCAGCAGCCGGACAGGGGCGCAGCCCCAGCATTTT. This encodes CASSRTGAQPQHF. The V gene is TRBV5-5, the J gene TRBJ1-5, with TRBD1 matching 9 bases. CDR1 SGHKS and CDR2 YYEKEE come from the germline V gene (reference sequence). V lost 4 bases to trimming and J lost 7 bases; unmatched junction nucleotides: 3. This CDR3 comprises 13 residues.

This clone occurred a few times. This chain's CDR3 is CASILRTVAKNIQYF. The CDR3 nucleotides are TGTGCCAGCATTCTAAGGACAGTAGCCAAAAACATTCAGTACTTC. The chain links TRBV6-4 to TRBJ2-4; a possible D gene is TRBD1 (6 bases). Trimming left V 7 bases short and J 0 bases short, with 13 bases between. The CDR3 runs 15 residues. Per the germline V gene, CDR1 is MRHNA and CDR2 is SNTAGT.

The chain links TRBV5-6 to TRBJ2-3; 7 bases are a match to TRBD2. After removal of 4 bases from V and 3 bases from J, the junction contained 11 bases not matched to a gene. CDR3 length equals 16 residues. Per the germline V gene, CDR1 is SGHDT and CDR2 is YYEEEE. This CDR3 reads CASSKMREWSTDTQYF. The CDR3 nucleotides are TGTGCCAGCAGCAAGATGCGGGAGTGGAGTACAGATACGCAGTATTTT.

This clone was picked up a small number of times. The chain joins TRBV5-1 to TRBJ1-2; 7 bases map to TRBD1. The CDR3 length is 14 residues. Germline V gene lookup returns CDR1 SGHRS and CDR2 YFSETQ. Trimming removed 1 base from V and 2 bases from J; junction bases left unmatched: 2. The CDR3 protein is CASSLSGGNYGYTF. In nucleotides, the CDR3 is TGCGCCAGCAGCTTGTCAGGGGGGAACTATGGCTACACCTTC.

This rearrangement joins TRBV7-6 to TRBJ2-2; D is undetermined. Germline assignment: CDR1 SGHVS and CDR2 FNYEAQ. This CDR3 is built from 14 residues. Trimming took 5 bases from V and 1 from J, leaving 8 bases between them. The CDR3 region is CASSLDGNTGELFF. The DNA of the CDR3 is TGTGCCAGCAGCCTAGACGGGAACACCGGGGAGCTGTTTTTT.

This clone has only a few counts. CDR3 sequence reads: CSVSTGSYGYTF. Written as DNA, the CDR3 is TGCAGCGTTTCGACAGGATCGTATGGCTACACCTTC. The genes are TRBV29-1 and TRBJ1-2; TRBD1 is a possible D gene (6 bases). The length of the CDR3 is 12 residues. CDR1 SQVTM and CDR2 ANQGSEA come from the germline V gene. V was shortened by 5 bases and J by 5 bases, with 12 bases between the two germline ends. The variable domain in full, with the rest retrieved from reference TRBV29-1 and TRBJ1-2, is SAVISQKPSRDICQRGTSLTIQCQVDSQVTMMFWYRQQPGQSLTLIATANQGSEATYESGFVIDKFPISRPNLTFSTLTVSNMSPEDSSIYLCSVSTGSYGYTFGSGTRLTVV.

This chain uses TRBV18 with TRBJ1-5; D call uncertain. Trimming took off 2 bases at V and 0 bases at J, with 8 bases between the two ends. The CDR3 has 15 amino acids. Per the germline V gene, CDR1 is KGHSH and CDR2 is LQKENI. CDR3 nucleotide sequence: TGTGCCAGCTCACCAAGCGCCGATAGCAATCAGCCCCAGCATTTT. This gives the protein CASSPSADSNQPQHF. The full variable domain, with the rest looked up from reference TRBV18 and TRBJ1-5, is NAGVMQNPRHLVRRRGQEARLRCSPMKGHSHVYWYRQLPEEGLKFMVYLQKENIIDESGMPKERFSAEFPKEGPSILRIQQVVRGDSAAYFCASSPSADSNQPQHFGDGTRLSIL.

In its sample, this clone was seen a few times. The chain recombines TRBV19 with TRBJ2-3, with 8 bases that match TRBD2. CDR1 is LNHDA and CDR2 is SQIVND in the germline V gene (reference sequence). This CDR3 region has 14 residues. Trimming at V came to 3 bases and at J to 1 base, leaving 0 bases not matched to a gene. CDR3: CASSISGGTDTQYF. As DNA, the CDR3 is TGTGCCAGTAGTATTAGCGGGGGCACAGATACGCAGTATTTT.

J is TRBJ2-4 and V is TRBV5-6; TRBD1 might be the D (6 bases). V dropped 4 bases and J dropped 0 bases, with 11 bases sitting between them. This CDR3 comprises 15 residues. Germline CDR1 is SGHDT and CDR2 is YYEEEE. CDR3 DNA: TGTGCCAGCAGCCGACAGGATGGAGCCAAAAACATTCAGTACTTC. It encodes CASSRQDGAKNIQYF.

This rearrangement joins TRBV7-2 to TRBJ1-4; TRBD1 aligns across 9 bases. V was clipped by 1 base and J by 8 bases; unmatched bases: 5. CDR3 length equals 15 residues. Germline V gene data show CDR1 as SGHTA and CDR2 as FQGNSA. The CDR3 region has the DNA TGTGCCAGCAGCTTAGTTGGGACAGGGCTCGAAAAACTGTTTTTT. Protein: CASSLVGTGLEKLFF.

The chain combines TRBV29-1 with TRBJ1-5; TRBD1 aligns across 7 bases. Germline CDR1 reads SQVTM; CDR2 reads ANQGSEA. Germline trimming cut 5 bases from V and 6 bases from J; bases unmatched to any gene: 16. The CDR3 totals 16 residues. CDR3 in amino acids: CSVTDWDSSGSQPQHF. The CDR3 nucleotides are TGCAGCGTTACGGACTGGGACAGTTCAGGATCTCAGCCCCAGCATTTT.